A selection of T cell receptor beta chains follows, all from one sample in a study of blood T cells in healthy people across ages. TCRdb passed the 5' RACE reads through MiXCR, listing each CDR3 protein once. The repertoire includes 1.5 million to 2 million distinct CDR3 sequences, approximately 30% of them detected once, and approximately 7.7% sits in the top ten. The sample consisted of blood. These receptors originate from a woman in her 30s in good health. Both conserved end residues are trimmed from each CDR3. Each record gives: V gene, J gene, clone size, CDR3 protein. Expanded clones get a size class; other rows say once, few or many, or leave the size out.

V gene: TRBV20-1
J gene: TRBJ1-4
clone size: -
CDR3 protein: SARDTMNEGEKLF

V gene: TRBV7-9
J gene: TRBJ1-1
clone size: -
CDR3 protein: ARGGMNTEAF

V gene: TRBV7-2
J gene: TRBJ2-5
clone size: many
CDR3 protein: ASSLAGAGGQETQY

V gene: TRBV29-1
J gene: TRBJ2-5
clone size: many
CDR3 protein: SVEDYPVQETQY

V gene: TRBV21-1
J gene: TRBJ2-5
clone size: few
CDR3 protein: ASISIMTSGRTLQETQY

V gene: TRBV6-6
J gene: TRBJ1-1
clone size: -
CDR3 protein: ASRYSVETEAF

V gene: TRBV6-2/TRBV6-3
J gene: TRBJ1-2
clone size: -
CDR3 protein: ASSSSGAPPRYGYT

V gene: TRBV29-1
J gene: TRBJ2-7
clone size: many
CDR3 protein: SVNRGEYEQY

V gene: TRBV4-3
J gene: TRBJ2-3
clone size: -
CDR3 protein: ASSQGEAGATDTQY

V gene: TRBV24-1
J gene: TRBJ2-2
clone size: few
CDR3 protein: ATSDPRTNTGELF

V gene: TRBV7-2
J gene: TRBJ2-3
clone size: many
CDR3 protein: ASSPERESPGDTQY

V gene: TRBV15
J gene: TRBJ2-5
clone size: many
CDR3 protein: ATSRDRQETQY

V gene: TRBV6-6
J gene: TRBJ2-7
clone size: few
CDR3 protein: ASSSGLGDYEQY

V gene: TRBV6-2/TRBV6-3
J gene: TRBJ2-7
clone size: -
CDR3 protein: ASRGTVGDEQY

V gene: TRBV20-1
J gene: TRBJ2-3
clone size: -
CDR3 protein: SARDLSQGTDTQY

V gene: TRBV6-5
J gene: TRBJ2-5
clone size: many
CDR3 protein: ASRTLSLAGEETQY

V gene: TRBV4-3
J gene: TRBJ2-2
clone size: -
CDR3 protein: ASSPRAVSTGELF

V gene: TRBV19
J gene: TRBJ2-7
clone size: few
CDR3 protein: ASRARGQDEQY

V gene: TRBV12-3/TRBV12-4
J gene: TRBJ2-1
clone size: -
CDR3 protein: ASSFADSRNEQF

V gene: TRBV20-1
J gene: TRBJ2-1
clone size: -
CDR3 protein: SAPPASSYNEQF

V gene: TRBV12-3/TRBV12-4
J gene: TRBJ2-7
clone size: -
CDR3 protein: ASSLGYHYGQY

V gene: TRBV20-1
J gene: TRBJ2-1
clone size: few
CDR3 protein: SVTSGSGTNEQF

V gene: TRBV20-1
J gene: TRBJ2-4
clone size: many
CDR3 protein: SAREWRTLENIQY

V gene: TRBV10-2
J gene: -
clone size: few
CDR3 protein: ASRAGQTTYEQY

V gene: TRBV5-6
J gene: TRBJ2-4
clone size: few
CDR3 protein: ASTGGAGFQPQY

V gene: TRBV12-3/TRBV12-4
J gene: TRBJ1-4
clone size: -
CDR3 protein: ASSLDRIGSNEKLF

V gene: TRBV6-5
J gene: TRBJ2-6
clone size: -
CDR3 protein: ASRPRRDSGANVLT

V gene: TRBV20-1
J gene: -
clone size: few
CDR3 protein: SARVGHQAFDEQY